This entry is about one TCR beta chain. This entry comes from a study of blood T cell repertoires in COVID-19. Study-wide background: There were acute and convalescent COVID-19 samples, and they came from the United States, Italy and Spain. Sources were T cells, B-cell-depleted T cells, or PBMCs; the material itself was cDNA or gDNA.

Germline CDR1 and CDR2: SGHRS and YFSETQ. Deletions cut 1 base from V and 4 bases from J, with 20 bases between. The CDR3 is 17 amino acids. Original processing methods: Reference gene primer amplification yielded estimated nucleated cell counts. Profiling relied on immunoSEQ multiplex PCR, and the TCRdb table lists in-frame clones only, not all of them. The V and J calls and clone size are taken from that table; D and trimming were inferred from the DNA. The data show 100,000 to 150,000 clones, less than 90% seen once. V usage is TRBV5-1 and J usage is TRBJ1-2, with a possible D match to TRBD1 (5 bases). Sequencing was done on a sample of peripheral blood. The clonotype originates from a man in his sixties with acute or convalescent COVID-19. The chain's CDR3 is CASSLSSSGLGGYGYTF. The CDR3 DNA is TGCGCCAGCAGCTTGAGCAGCTCGGGGCTCGGGGGCTATGGCTACACCTTC.